The rows below give T cell receptor beta chains drawn from one sample of a study of T cell repertoires in cytomegalovirus infection. Their antigens are not known. TCRdb re-called the reads with MiXCR, one entry per CDR3 protein. The sample includes some 500,000 distinct CDR3 sequences, approximately 40% seen only once; the top ten take around 46%. This sample comprised cultured PBMCs, obtained from culture after CMV antigen stimulation. The receptors were sampled from a human donor in good health (CMV status not recorded). Some clones in this sample may be carry-over from other donors' samples. Both conserved end residues are part of each CDR3. D genes are given only for firm matches. Some rows have no size entry. The others give once, few or many, or a class for an expanded clone.

v_call	d_call	clone_size	j_call	cdr3_length	cdr3_aa	cdr3_nt
TRBV7-8	TRBD2	NA	TRBJ2-5	18	CASSWGLAGHNIQETQYF	TGTGCCAGCAGCTGGGGACTAGCGGGGCATAATATACAAGAGACCCAGTACTTC
TRBV27	NA	few	TRBJ1-1	12	CASSSSNTEAFF	TGTGCCAGCAGTTCCTCGAACACTGAAGCTTTCTTT
TRBV7-2	TRBD2	few	TRBJ2-7	11	CASSPGGRQYF	TGTGCCAGCAGCCCGGGGGGGAGGCAGTACTTC
TRBV12-3/TRBV12-4	NA	NA	TRBJ2-1	12	CASSRGSYEQFF	TGTGCCAGCAGCCGAGGTAGCTATGAGCAGTTCTTC
TRBV6-1	TRBD1	few	TRBJ2-5	16	CASSQSGQGGQETQYF	TGTGCCAGCAGTCAGTCAGGACAGGGGGGCCAAGAGACCCAGTACTTC
TRBV7-3	NA	NA	TRBJ1-2	13	CASSLTSEGGYTF	TGTGCCAGCAGCTTAACGAGTGAGGGAGGCTACACCTTC
TRBV7-2	NA	many	TRBJ2-3	14	CASSPALAGDTQYF	TGTGCCAGCAGTCCAGCCTTGGCGGGAGATACGCAGTATTTT
TRBV7-2	NA	NA	TRBJ1-3	15	CASSFSWSPGNTIYF	TGTGCCAGCAGCTTTAGCTGGTCCCCTGGAAACACCATATATTTT
TRBV18	NA	NA	TRBJ2-3	14	CASSPRGTTDTQYF	TGTGCCAGCTCACCACGGGGGACGACAGATACGCAGTATTTT
TRBV12-3/TRBV12-4	NA	few	TRBJ1-2	15	CASPRGRGAGGGYTF	TGTGCCAGTCCTCGCGGTCGGGGAGCCGGGGGTGGCTACACCTTC
TRBV2	NA	NA	TRBJ1-6	13	CASSELRSSPLHF	TGTGCCAGCAGTGAATTGCGGAGTTCACCCCTCCACTTT
TRBV20-1	TRBD2	NA	TRBJ2-5	14	CSASPPDGGETQYF	TGCAGTGCTAGCCCACCGGACGGGGGGGAGACCCAGTACTTC
TRBV6-8	NA	NA	TRBJ2-7	15	CASSYSNRDSYEQYF	TGTGCCAGCAGTTACTCAAACAGGGACTCCTACGAGCAGTACTTC
TRBV7-6	NA	few	TRBJ2-1	13	CASSAGLGNEQFF	TGTGCCAGCAGCGCGGGCCTTGGCAATGAGCAGTTCTTC